This T cell receptor (beta chain) was identified during a study of shared clonotypes between healthy human individuals. Study summary: Samples came from two female and a few male donors aged 18 to 49.

The donors were all Caucasian adults (living in Nashville, Tennessee). The table came from immunoSEQ multiplex PCR; TCRdb's copy has only in-frame clones and leaves some out. The sample contains hundreds of thousands of clones, around 73% of which appear only once. Germline V CDR1 and CDR2: SGHRS, YFSETQ. This CDR3 spans 15 amino acids. V dropped 5 bases and J dropped 3 bases, with 18 bases sitting between them. This chain connects TRBV5-1 to TRBJ2-7, with D perhaps matching TRBD1 (6 bases). Sequenced material: memory CD4+ T cells sorted from blood. The subset denotes: CD45RA-negative fraction. This sequence originates from a woman younger than 45 in good health. The CDR3 sequence is CASRTTGTNIYEQYF. The CDR3 bases are TGCGCCAGCAGAACCACCGGGACAAATATCTACGAGCAGTACTTC.